The rows below give T cell receptor beta chains drawn from one sample of a study of human T cells and chemical hapten exposure. TCRdb fed the RACE reads into MiXCR, producing one record per CDR3 protein. The sample includes about 140,000 distinct CDR3 sequences, around 11% seen only once; the top ten take around 1.4%. The source was whole blood, collected in connection with sensitization to the hapten diphenylcyclopropenone (DPC). Receptor source: a woman aged 45-65 years with alopecia areata. Some clones in this sample may be carry-over from other donors' samples. Each CDR3 is given with its conserved first and last residue. The order of the fields is clone size, D gene, J gene, V gene, CDR3 protein, CDR3 DNA. A D gene is named only where the DNA matches it firmly. The size of a clone is reported for some rows only, either as once, few or many, or as a class for expanded clones.

clone size: few
D gene: NA
J gene: TRBJ2-5
V gene: TRBV11-1
CDR3 protein: CASSPQNQGTQETQYF
CDR3 DNA: TGTGCCAGCAGCCCCCAGAACCAGGGGACCCAAGAGACCCAGTACTTC

clone size: many
D gene: NA
J gene: TRBJ2-2
V gene: TRBV4-3
CDR3 protein: CASSQALRGNTGELFF
CDR3 DNA: TGCGCCAGCAGCCAAGCCCTCCGGGGTAACACCGGGGAGCTGTTTTTT

clone size: few
D gene: NA
J gene: TRBJ1-4
V gene: TRBV12-3/TRBV12-4
CDR3 protein: CASSFSGTDEKLFF
CDR3 DNA: TGTGCCAGCAGTTTCTCGGGAACCGATGAAAAACTGTTTTTT

clone size: few
D gene: TRBD2
J gene: TRBJ2-1
V gene: TRBV5-4
CDR3 protein: CASSHSGKSYNEQFF
CDR3 DNA: TGTGCCAGCAGCCATAGCGGGAAGTCCTACAATGAGCAGTTCTTC

clone size: NA
D gene: NA
J gene: TRBJ2-7
V gene: TRBV27
CDR3 protein: CASSLSGGPVYEQYF
CDR3 DNA: TGTGCCAGCAGTTTATCCGGGGGACCGGTCTACGAGCAGTACTTC

clone size: NA
D gene: NA
J gene: TRBJ1-6
V gene: TRBV19
CDR3 protein: CASNQSRGNSPLHF
CDR3 DNA: TGTGCCAGTAACCAATCTCGCGGGAATTCACCCCTCCACTTT

clone size: few
D gene: TRBD1
J gene: TRBJ1-1
V gene: TRBV30
CDR3 protein: CAWSVRDRLRYEAFF
CDR3 DNA: TGTGCCTGGAGTGTACGGGACAGACTTAGATATGAAGCTTTCTTT

clone size: NA
D gene: TRBD2
J gene: TRBJ2-1
V gene: TRBV27
CDR3 protein: CASTKGLAGVGYNEQFF
CDR3 DNA: TGTGCCAGCACCAAGGGACTAGCGGGAGTAGGCTACAATGAGCAGTTCTTC

clone size: few
D gene: NA
J gene: TRBJ2-1
V gene: TRBV5-6
CDR3 protein: CASSAEAGEQFF
CDR3 DNA: TGTGCCAGCAGCGCGGAGGCGGGGGAGCAGTTCTTC

clone size: few
D gene: NA
J gene: TRBJ2-3
V gene: TRBV7-2
CDR3 protein: CASRERYSTDTQYF
CDR3 DNA: TGTGCCAGCAGGGAGCGATATAGCACAGATACGCAGTATTTT

clone size: NA
D gene: NA
J gene: TRBJ1-2
V gene: TRBV29-1
CDR3 protein: CSVEEAGVFGGGYTF
CDR3 DNA: TGCAGCGTTGAAGAGGCAGGGGTTTTTGGGGGAGGCTACACCTTC

clone size: many
D gene: TRBD2
J gene: TRBJ2-5
V gene: TRBV20-1
CDR3 protein: CSAGPSGRETQYF
CDR3 DNA: TGCAGTGCTGGCCCTAGCGGGCGGGAGACCCAGTACTTC

clone size: few
D gene: TRBD2
J gene: TRBJ2-3
V gene: TRBV11-2
CDR3 protein: CASSRLAGSGTDTQYF
CDR3 DNA: TGTGCCAGCAGTCGACTAGCGGGAAGTGGCACAGATACGCAGTATTTT

clone size: few
D gene: NA
J gene: TRBJ2-7
V gene: TRBV30
CDR3 protein: CAWSLSAMTPEQYF
CDR3 DNA: TGTGCCTGGAGTCTTAGCGCGATGACCCCCGAGCAGTACTTC

clone size: NA
D gene: TRBD2
J gene: TRBJ2-7
V gene: TRBV9
CDR3 protein: CASSVGVGLAGPSYERYF
CDR3 DNA: TGTGCCAGCAGCGTAGGGGTTGGACTAGCGGGACCTTCCTACGAGCGGTACTTC

clone size: many
D gene: NA
J gene: TRBJ2-5
V gene: TRBV20-1
CDR3 protein: CSASEAGKTQYF
CDR3 DNA: TGCAGTGCTAGTGAAGCCGGGAAGACCCAGTACTTC

clone size: few
D gene: TRBD2
J gene: TRBJ2-1
V gene: TRBV6-5
CDR3 protein: CASSYGTSGYNEQFF
CDR3 DNA: TGTGCCAGCAGTTATGGGACTAGCGGGTACAATGAGCAGTTCTTC

clone size: NA
D gene: NA
J gene: TRBJ2-1
V gene: TRBV7-3
CDR3 protein: CASSFLERSYNEQFF
CDR3 DNA: TGTGCCAGCAGCTTCCTTGAGCGGTCCTACAATGAGCAGTTCTTC

clone size: few
D gene: TRBD2
J gene: TRBJ2-6
V gene: TRBV3-1
CDR3 protein: CASSLGLAGGPTSGANVLTF
CDR3 DNA: TGTGCCAGCAGCCTTGGACTAGCGGGAGGTCCCACCTCTGGGGCCAACGTCCTGACTTTC

clone size: many
D gene: NA
J gene: TRBJ2-7
V gene: TRBV30
CDR3 protein: CAWSPFGPRYEQYF
CDR3 DNA: TGTGCCTGGAGTCCATTCGGACCGCGGTACGAGCAGTACTTC

clone size: many
D gene: NA
J gene: TRBJ1-1
V gene: TRBV18
CDR3 protein: CASSLDSPTEAFF
CDR3 DNA: TGTGCCAGCTCACTGGACAGCCCCACTGAAGCTTTCTTT

clone size: few
D gene: TRBD2
J gene: TRBJ2-1
V gene: TRBV28
CDR3 protein: CASNPSGLAGGSAPGNEQFF
CDR3 DNA: TGTGCCAGCAACCCGTCGGGACTAGCGGGAGGATCTGCCCCGGGGAATGAGCAGTTCTTC

clone size: NA
D gene: TRBD1
J gene: TRBJ1-2
V gene: TRBV25-1
CDR3 protein: CASSALTGAYGYTF
CDR3 DNA: TGTGCCAGCAGTGCTTTGACAGGGGCCTATGGCTACACCTTC

clone size: few
D gene: TRBD1
J gene: TRBJ2-6
V gene: TRBV7-3
CDR3 protein: CASSYSGTGGTGANVLTF
CDR3 DNA: TGTGCCAGCAGCTACTCCGGGACAGGGGGTACTGGGGCCAACGTCCTGACTTTC

clone size: many
D gene: TRBD2
J gene: TRBJ2-7
V gene: TRBV27
CDR3 protein: CASSSPTSGSHEQYF
CDR3 DNA: TGTGCCAGCAGTTCGCCCACTAGCGGGAGTCACGAGCAGTACTTC

clone size: few
D gene: TRBD1
J gene: TRBJ2-1
V gene: TRBV10-2
CDR3 protein: CASRDRPAYNEQFF
CDR3 DNA: TGCGCCAGCCGGGACAGACCTGCCTACAATGAGCAGTTCTTC

clone size: NA
D gene: TRBD2
J gene: TRBJ2-1
V gene: TRBV3-1
CDR3 protein: CASTPGLAGGREQFF
CDR3 DNA: TGTGCCAGCACTCCCGGACTAGCGGGAGGACGCGAGCAGTTCTTC

clone size: NA
D gene: NA
J gene: TRBJ2-7
V gene: TRBV6-2/TRBV6-3
CDR3 protein: CASRNNPSSYEQYF
CDR3 DNA: TGTGCCAGCAGAAACAATCCGAGCTCCTACGAGCAGTACTTC

clone size: few
D gene: NA
J gene: TRBJ1-5
V gene: TRBV18
CDR3 protein: CASSPGNSNQPQHF
CDR3 DNA: TGTGCCAGCTCACCAGGAAATTCCAATCAGCCCCAGCATTTT

clone size: NA
D gene: TRBD1
J gene: TRBJ1-2
V gene: TRBV18
CDR3 protein: CASSPYGTGDGYTF
CDR3 DNA: TGTGCCAGCTCGCCCTATGGGACAGGGGACGGCTACACCTTC